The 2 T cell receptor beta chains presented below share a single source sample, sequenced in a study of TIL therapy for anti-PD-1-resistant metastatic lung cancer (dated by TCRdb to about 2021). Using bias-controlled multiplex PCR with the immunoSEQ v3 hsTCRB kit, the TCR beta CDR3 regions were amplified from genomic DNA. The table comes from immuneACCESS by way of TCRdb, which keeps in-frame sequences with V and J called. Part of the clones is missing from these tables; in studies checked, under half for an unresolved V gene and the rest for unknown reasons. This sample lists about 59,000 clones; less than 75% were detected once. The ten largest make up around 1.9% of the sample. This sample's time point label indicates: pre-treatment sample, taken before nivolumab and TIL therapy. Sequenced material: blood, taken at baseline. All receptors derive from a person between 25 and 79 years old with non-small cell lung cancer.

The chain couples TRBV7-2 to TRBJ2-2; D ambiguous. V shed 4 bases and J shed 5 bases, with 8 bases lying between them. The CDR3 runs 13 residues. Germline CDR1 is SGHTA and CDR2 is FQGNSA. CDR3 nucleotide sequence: TGTGCCAGCAGCTCCCGGTGGACCGGGGAGCTGTTTTTT. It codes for CASSSRWTGELFF.

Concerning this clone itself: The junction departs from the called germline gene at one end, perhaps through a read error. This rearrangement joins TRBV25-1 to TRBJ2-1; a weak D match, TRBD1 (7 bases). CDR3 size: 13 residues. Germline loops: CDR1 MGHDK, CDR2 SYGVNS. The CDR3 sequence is CASSGGTVITQLF. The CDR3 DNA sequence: TGTGCCAGCAGTGGCGGGACAGTCATTACCCAGCTCTTC.